One sample yielded the 30 T cell receptor beta chains listed below, sequenced in a study of blood T cell repertoires in COVID-19. The protocol was immunoSEQ multiplex PCR, while the TCRdb copy is restricted to in-frame clones and leaves out a portion. Counted here are 120,000 or so clones, over 65% occurring once; the ten biggest clones make up around 3.5%. Sequenced: peripheral blood. The receptors derive from a woman of 80 years or more with acute or convalescent COVID-19.

This clone was detected once. The V call is TRBV6-1, the J call TRBJ2-7; TRBD2 aligns across 12 bases. The CDR3 has 16 residues. CDR1 MNHNS and CDR2 SASEGT come from the germline V gene. V lost 4 bases, J lost 7 bases, and 11 bases stayed unmatched. CDR3 region: CASSAGASGRAGEQYF. CDR3 nucleotides: TGTGCCAGCAGTGCGGGAGCTAGCGGGAGGGCAGGTGAGCAGTACTTC.

This clone was detected only a few times. The rearrangement joins TRBV28 to TRBJ2-7, with 9 bases fitting TRBD1. J lost 1 base, V lost 3 bases, and 7 bases had no gene match. There are 16 residues in the CDR3. The germline CDR1 and CDR2 sequences are MDHEN and SYDVKM. The CDR3 here is CASSFPRQGGSYEQYF. The CDR3 DNA reads TGTGCCAGCAGTTTCCCCAGACAGGGGGGATCCTACGAGCAGTACTTC.

This clone appeared a few times. The rearrangement uses TRBV7-9 and TRBJ1-2; 8 nucleotides align to TRBD1. This CDR3 has 15 residues. Per the germline V gene, CDR1 is SEHNR and CDR2 is FQNEAQ (reference sequence). The trim removed 3 bases at V and 6 bases at J, leaving 9 bases unmatched. In DNA form, the CDR3 reads TGTGCCAGCAGCTTGGTCGCGACAGGGGTTCATGGCTACACCTTC. Amino acids: CASSLVATGVHGYTF.

The chain couples TRBV5-1 to TRBJ2-7, with 13 nucleotides matching TRBD2. This CDR3 comprises 14 residues. Germline V gene data show CDR1 as SGHRS and CDR2 as YFSETQ. The ends lost 3 bases at V and 5 bases at J; junction bases unmatched: 2. CDR3 sequence (DNA): TGCGCCAGCAGCTCCGGACTAGCGGGAGACGAGCAGTACTTC. Translation: CASSSGLAGDEQYF. Supplemented by reference TRBV5-1 and TRBJ2-7, the full variable domain reads KAGVTQTPRYLIKTRGQQVTLSCSPISGHRSVSWYQQTPGQGLQFLFEYFSETQRNKGNFPGRFSGRQFSNSRSEMNVSTLELGDSALYLCASSSGLAGDEQYFGPGTRLTVT.

The rearrangement links TRBV10-3 to TRBJ1-4; D is uncertain. Trimming pared 7 bases from V and 7 bases from J, leaving 4 bases between. The length of the CDR3 is 10 residues. Per germline, CDR1 ENHRY and CDR2 SYGVKD. For the CDR3, the DNA is TGTGCCATCAACGGTGAAAAACTGTTTTTT. This sequence encodes CAINGEKLFF.

The chain carries TRBV18 and TRBJ2-3, with TRBD2 identical over 12 bases. The J segment lost 5 bases and the V segment lost 3 bases, leaving 3 bases of the junction unmatched. The CDR3 covers 15 residues. In germline, CDR1 is KGHSH, CDR2 LQKENI. In nucleotides, the CDR3 is TGTGCCAGCTCACCCCAGACTAGCGGGGGAGATACGCAGTATTTT. This encodes CASSPQTSGGDTQYF.

The chain carries TRBV7-2 and TRBJ2-7; 10 bases are shared with TRBD1. V lost 6 bases, J lost 6 bases, and 5 bases stayed unmatched. The CDR3 totals 13 residues. Germline V gene sequence: CDR1 SGHTA, CDR2 FQGNSA. CDR3 amino acids: CASSPGQGFEQYF. The CDR3 DNA is TGTGCCAGCAGTCCGGGACAGGGGTTCGAGCAGTACTTC.

The chain links TRBV5-5 to TRBJ2-5; 8 bases are shared with TRBD2. The germline gives CDR1 SGHKS, CDR2 YYEKEE (reference sequence). The CDR3 loop spans 16 amino acids. V gave up 4 bases and J gave up 0 bases; unmatched junction bases: 8. Written as DNA, the CDR3 is TGTGCCAGCAGCCCCTCCCCGACTAGCGACCAAGAGACCCAGTACTTC. Protein sequence: CASSPSPTSDQETQYF. The complete variable domain, with remaining parts taken from reference TRBV5-5 and TRBJ2-5, reads DAGVTQSPTHLIKTRGQQVTLRCSPISGHKSVSWYQQVLGQGPQFIFQYYEKEERGRGNFPDRFSARQFPNYSSELNVNALLLGDSALYLCASSPSPTSDQETQYFGPGTRLLVL.

This clone was seen only once. This rearrangement joins TRBV6-2 or TRBV6-3 to TRBJ2-5, with D possibly being TRBD2 (5 bases). CDR3 size: 15 residues. V was trimmed by 3 bases and J by 2 bases, leaving 13 bases between them. CDR1 is MNHEY, CDR2 SVGEGT, per germline. In nucleotides, the CDR3 is TGTGCCAGCAGTTATTCCGACCGGGAACAAGAGACCCAGTACTTC. Protein: CASSYSDREQETQYF.

The chain combines TRBV12-3 or TRBV12-4 with TRBJ1-5; D remains ambiguous. The V gene lost 8 bases and the J gene lost 3 bases, with 11 bases spanning the gap. The length of the CDR3 is 13 residues. CDR3 DNA sequence: TGTGCCAGCGGTGATCAGGCCAATCAGCCCCAGCATTTT. Amino acid sequence: CASGDQANQPQHF.

The chain couples TRBV10-3 to TRBJ1-5, with 7 bases aligning to TRBD1. Germline V gives CDR1 ENHRY, CDR2 SYGVKD. The V and J ends lost 4 bases and 1 base, in that order; junction bases with no gene match: 1. The CDR3 contains 14 residues. The CDR3 nucleotides are TGTGCCATCAGTGCGGGACAGAGCAATCAGCCCCAGCATTTT. This translates into CAISAGQSNQPQHF.

This rearrangement joins TRBV5-1 to TRBJ2-3; TRBD2 matches at 7 bases. Germline CDR1 is SGHRS and CDR2 is YFSETQ. V gave up 4 bases and J gave up 0 bases; unmatched junction bases: 8. The CDR3 is 16 amino acids. The CDR3 bases are TGCGCCAGCAGCCCGAACCCTAGCGGTAGCACAGATACGCAGTATTTT. Its translation: CASSPNPSGSTDTQYF.

The chain links TRBV18 to TRBJ2-5; D is possibly TRBD2 (7 bases). The CDR3 totals 13 residues. The V gene lost 2 bases and the J gene lost 5 bases, with 9 bases spanning the gap. CDR1 and CDR2 (germline): KGHSH, LQKENI. CDR3 nucleotides: TGTGCCAGCTCACCAGGGGGGGCCGAGACCCAGTACTTC. It is translated as CASSPGGAETQYF.

This clone appeared once. The chain combines TRBV2 with TRBJ2-7, with D maybe TRBD1 (5 bases). V was cut by 10 bases and J by 4 bases, with 26 bases left in between. Germline V CDR1 and CDR2: SNHLY, FYNNEI. The CDR3 has 16 residues. The CDR3 nucleotides are TGTGCCACCAACCCAGGGATTAGCACTGTTCTGTACGAGCAGTACTTC. Protein product: CATNPGISTVLYEQYF. The full variable domain, with the rest looked up from reference TRBV2 and TRBJ2-7, is EPEVTQTPSHQVTQMGQEVILRCVPISNHLYFYWYRQILGQKVEFLVSFYNNEISEKSEIFDDQFSVERPDGSNFTLKIRSTKLEDSAMYFCATNPGISTVLYEQYFGPGTRLTVT.

This sequence joins TRBV28 and TRBJ1-2, with D perhaps TRBD1 (5 bases). Germline V gene data show CDR1 as MDHEN and CDR2 as SYDVKM. The CDR3 is made up of 13 amino acids. Trimming left V 8 bases short and J 8 bases short, with 18 bases between. CDR3 sequence reads: CASRLGGAAGYTF. For the CDR3, the DNA is TGTGCCAGCCGGTTAGGCGGGGCGGCGGGCTACACCTTC.

V gene TRBV5-4 combines with J gene TRBJ2-3, with TRBD2 matching over 9 bases. Losses at the gene ends were 4 bases for V and 3 bases for J; bases not matched to a gene: 9. The CDR3 runs 16 residues. Per germline, CDR1 SGHNT and CDR2 YYREEE (reference sequence). CDR3 protein: CASSPRQRGDTDTQYF. The CDR3 DNA follows: TGTGCCAGCAGCCCCCGCCAGCGGGGGGATACAGATACGCAGTATTTT.

This chain uses TRBV6-4 with TRBJ1-2, with a weak D call TRBD1 (6 bases). This CDR3 has 14 amino acids. Germline lookup yields CDR1 MRHNA and CDR2 SNTAGT. The ends were cut back, 6 bases at V and 2 bases at J, with 13 bases in the middle. Written as DNA, the CDR3 is TGTGCCAGCAGCCCTCAAACAGGGAACTATGGCTACACCTTC. Translating gives CASSPQTGNYGYTF.

The CDR3 sequence: CASSQTDGAGGYTF. CDR3 nucleotide sequence: TGTGCCAGCAGCCAGACAGACGGCGCAGGCGGCTACACCTTC. V and J are TRBV11-2 and TRBJ1-2; TRBD1 is a possible D gene (5 bases). V was trimmed by 5 bases and J by 8 bases, leaving 18 bases between them. The CDR3 has 14 amino acids. In germline, CDR1 is SGHAT, CDR2 FQNNGV.

The chain links TRBV12-3 or TRBV12-4 to TRBJ2-5; tentative D call: TRBD1 (6 bases). V was trimmed by 7 bases and J by 2 bases, leaving 11 bases between them. The CDR3 runs to 13 residues. The CDR3 DNA follows: TGTGCCAGCACCCAGGACAGTCAAGAGACCCAGTACTTC. Its translation: CASTQDSQETQYF.

This chain links TRBV7-8 with TRBJ2-3, with 11 bases aligning to TRBD2. This CDR3 comprises 15 residues. The V segment lost 4 bases and the J segment 14 bases; nucleotides outside the gene matches: 14. Germline CDR1 reads SGHVS; CDR2 reads FQNEAQ. Here the CDR3 DNA reads TGTGCCAGCAGCTCCCAATTAGCGGGAGGGCCCTCTCGGTATTTT. It encodes CASSSQLAGGPSRYF.

This chain connects TRBV10-2 to TRBJ1-1, with D tentatively TRBD1 (6 bases). Trimming shortened V by 3 bases and J by 5 bases, and 16 bases separated the two germline ends. The germline gives CDR1 WSHSY, CDR2 SAAADI. CDR3 length: 15 amino acids. The CDR3 spells CASSDRGLRRTEAFF. Here the CDR3 DNA reads TGCGCCAGCAGTGACAGGGGCCTTCGCCGAACTGAAGCTTTCTTT.

CDR3 region: CASSQQGRTEAFF. The CDR3 region has the DNA TGTGCCAGCAGCCAACAGGGTAGGACTGAAGCTTTCTTT. The chain combines TRBV7-3 with TRBJ1-1; D may be TRBD1 (6 bases). Trimming removed 5 bases from V and 5 bases from J, with 12 bases in between. The germline gives CDR1 SGHTA, CDR2 FQGTGA. The CDR3 contains 13 residues.

The chain has TRBV10-3 and TRBJ1-2; 8 positions match TRBD1. V shed 8 bases, J shed 7 bases, and the junction held 6 bases outside the gene matches. This CDR3 comprises 12 residues. Germline CDR1 ENHRY, CDR2 SYGVKD. The CDR3 bases are TGTGCCATCGCGGACAGGGAATCTGGCTACACCTTC. It is translated as CAIADRESGYTF.

This clone has a handful of counts. Other DNA variants within this sample encode the same CDR3. The CDR3 DNA is TGCGCCAGCAGCTTGGAAACAGGCTCAAACACTGAAGCTTTCTTT. Residues: CASSLETGSNTEAFF. This chain links TRBV5-1 with TRBJ1-1, with D tentatively TRBD1 (5 bases). CDR1 is SGHRS, CDR2 YFSETQ, per germline. The CDR3 has 15 residues. Trimming cost V 0 bases and J 2 bases, with 11 bases left between them.

Details on this clone: Other DNA variants within this sample encode the same CDR3. V usage is TRBV5-1 and J usage is TRBJ1-2, with D possibly matching TRBD1 (5 bases). V lost 4 bases to trimming and J lost 4 bases, with 17 bases between them. CDR3 length: 15 amino acids. Germline CDR1 SGHRS, CDR2 YFSETQ. CDR3 nucleotides: TGCGCCAGCAGCCCGGGAGGTCAGGGAGGCTATGGCTACACCTTC. This translates into CASSPGGQGGYGYTF.

This clone was detected many times. The chain links TRBV24-1 to TRBJ1-1; 7 bases align to TRBD1. The V gene's germline CDR1 is KGHDR and CDR2 SFDVKD. J was trimmed by 11 bases and V by 2 bases; bases with no gene match: 10. The CDR3 is 14 residues long. The CDR3 nucleotides are TGTGCCACCAGTGATTCTCGGACAGGCTCGGATGCTTTCTTT. Translated, it gives CATSDSRTGSDAFF.

The rearrangement uses TRBV27 and TRBJ2-5; D is unresolved. The V gene lost 2 bases and the J gene lost 7 bases, with 14 bases spanning the gap. The germline V gene encodes CDR1 MNHEY and CDR2 SMNVEV (reference sequence). This CDR3 comprises 14 residues. The CDR3 sequence is CASSLANSKRTQYF. The DNA of the CDR3 is TGTGCCAGCAGTTTAGCCAACTCCAAGAGGACCCAGTACTTC.

The chain joins TRBV27 to TRBJ1-2; TRBD1 matches at 10 bases. CDR3 size: 14 residues. Germline assignment: CDR1 MNHEY and CDR2 SMNVEV (reference sequence). With V trimmed by 8 bases and J by 6 bases, 9 bases remained unmatched. CDR3 sequence: CASRSGQGGDGYTF. In DNA, the CDR3 is TGTGCCAGCCGCTCCGGACAGGGGGGTGATGGCTACACCTTC.

The gene calls are TRBV27 and TRBJ2-1; TRBD1 agrees at 8 bases. The CDR3 is 16 residues long. V was clipped by 8 bases and J by 0 bases; unmatched bases: 9. Germline assignment: CDR1 MNHEY and CDR2 SMNVEV (reference sequence). DNA of the CDR3: TGTGCCAGCGCCGGCGCAGGGGGCTACTCCTACAATGAGCAGTTCTTC. Its protein is CASAGAGGYSYNEQFF.

The chain recombines TRBV7-7 with TRBJ2-3, with 9 bases lining up with TRBD2. CDR3 length: 15 residues. Trimming at V came to 2 bases and at J to 2 bases, leaving 2 bases not matched to a gene. Looked up from germline, CDR1 is SSHAT and CDR2 is FNYEAQ (reference sequence). CDR3 residues: CASSLSGRITDTQYF. DNA for the CDR3: TGTGCCAGCAGCTTAAGCGGGAGGATCACAGATACGCAGTATTTT.